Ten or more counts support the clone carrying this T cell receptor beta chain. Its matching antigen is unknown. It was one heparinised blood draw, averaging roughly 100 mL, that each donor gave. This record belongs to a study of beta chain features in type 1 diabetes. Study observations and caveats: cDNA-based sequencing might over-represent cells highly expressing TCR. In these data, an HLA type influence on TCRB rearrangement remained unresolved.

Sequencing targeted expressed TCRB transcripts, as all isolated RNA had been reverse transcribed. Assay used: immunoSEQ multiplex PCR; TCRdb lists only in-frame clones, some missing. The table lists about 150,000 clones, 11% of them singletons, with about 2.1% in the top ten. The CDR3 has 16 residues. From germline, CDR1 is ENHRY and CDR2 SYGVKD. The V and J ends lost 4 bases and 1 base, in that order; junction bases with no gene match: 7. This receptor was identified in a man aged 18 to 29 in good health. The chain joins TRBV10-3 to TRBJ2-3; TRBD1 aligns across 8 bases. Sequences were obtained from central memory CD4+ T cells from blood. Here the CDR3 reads CAISAGQGSGTDTQYF. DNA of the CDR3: TGTGCCATCAGTGCAGGACAGGGATCGGGCACAGATACGCAGTATTTT.